Listed below are T cell receptor beta chains from one sample, sequenced in a study of blood T cell repertoires in COVID-19. Using immunoSEQ multiplex PCR, the repertoire was profiled, and TCRdb retains in-frame clones only, with some absent. The sample consists of some 400,000 clones, 81% of them appearing once. The source material was peripheral blood. The source is a human donor with acute or convalescent COVID-19. The donor label of this sample is uncertain. Both conserved end residues are part of each CDR3. Each record gives: CDR3 DNA, CDR3 protein, clone size, V gene, J gene, D gene. D genes are given only for firm matches. Size values are once, few and many counts, or a class for expanded clones, and some rows have none.

cdr3_nt: TGTGCCTGGAGCGATACAGGGGGTCCTTACTATGGCTACACCTTC
cdr3_aa: CAWSDTGGPYYGYTF
clone_size: .
v_call: TRBV30
j_call: TRBJ1-2
d_call: TRBD1

cdr3_nt: TGTGCCTGGAGTGTCGAGCGGGGGGTAGGCTACACCTTC
cdr3_aa: CAWSVERGVGYTF
clone_size: .
v_call: TRBV30
j_call: TRBJ1-2
d_call: .

cdr3_nt: TGCGCCAGCAGCTTGGGAGGGACCACAGGGGCAGATACGCAGTATTTT
cdr3_aa: CASSLGGTTGADTQYF
clone_size: .
v_call: TRBV5-1
j_call: TRBJ2-3
d_call: TRBD1

cdr3_nt: TGTGCCAGCTCACCACAGGGTACCAGGGAAATCAGTTCACCCCTCCACTTT
cdr3_aa: CASSPQGTREISSPLHF
clone_size: .
v_call: TRBV18
j_call: TRBJ1-6
d_call: .

cdr3_nt: TGTGCCAGCAGCTTGGGTCGCGGGGGAGGCCAAGAGACCCAGTACTTC
cdr3_aa: CASSLGRGGGQETQYF
clone_size: .
v_call: TRBV5-5
j_call: TRBJ2-5
d_call: TRBD2

cdr3_nt: TGTGCCAGCAGCTTACGCCCCAGCAATGAGCAGTTCTTC
cdr3_aa: CASSLRPSNEQFF
clone_size: .
v_call: TRBV7-2
j_call: TRBJ2-1
d_call: .

cdr3_nt: TGTGCCAGCAGTGCTATCCTGGGACAGGGGGCCGAGGAGCAGTACTTC
cdr3_aa: CASSAILGQGAEEQYF
clone_size: few
v_call: TRBV2
j_call: TRBJ2-7
d_call: TRBD1

cdr3_nt: TGTGCCAGCAGTCCTGGACTACTGAACACCGGGGAGCTGTTTTTT
cdr3_aa: CASSPGLLNTGELFF
clone_size: .
v_call: TRBV27
j_call: TRBJ2-2
d_call: .

cdr3_nt: TGTGCCAGCAGTGGATCAGAGACAGGGGCCAAAAACATTCAGTACTTC
cdr3_aa: CASSGSETGAKNIQYF
clone_size: .
v_call: TRBV6-1
j_call: TRBJ2-4
d_call: TRBD1

cdr3_nt: TGCAGTGCTAGTCCCACTCGTAACTATGGCTACACCTTC
cdr3_aa: CSASPTRNYGYTF
clone_size: .
v_call: TRBV20-1
j_call: TRBJ1-2
d_call: .

cdr3_nt: TGTGCCAGTAGTCCCCGGGCCTTGGCGGGCGAGCAGTACTTC
cdr3_aa: CASSPRALAGEQYF
clone_size: .
v_call: TRBV19
j_call: TRBJ2-7
d_call: .

cdr3_nt: TGTGCCAGCAGCTTGGAGTTACTAGCGGGAGGATACAATGAGCAGTTCTTC
cdr3_aa: CASSLELLAGGYNEQFF
clone_size: .
v_call: TRBV5-6
j_call: TRBJ2-1
d_call: TRBD2

cdr3_nt: TGTGCCAGCAGACGACAGGGAGACTCCTACGAGCAGTACTTC
cdr3_aa: CASRRQGDSYEQYF
clone_size: few
v_call: TRBV2
j_call: TRBJ2-7
d_call: TRBD1

cdr3_nt: TGTGCCAGCAGTACCTCGGGGGGGATGAGTCATGAAAAACTGTTTTTT
cdr3_aa: CASSTSGGMSHEKLFF
clone_size: .
v_call: TRBV6-2/TRBV6-3
j_call: TRBJ1-4
d_call: .

cdr3_nt: TGTGCCAGCAGTCCATTCGGCGCGGGAGACACCGGGGAGCTGTTTTTT
cdr3_aa: CASSPFGAGDTGELFF
clone_size: .
v_call: TRBV7-9
j_call: TRBJ2-2
d_call: TRBD2

cdr3_nt: TGTGCCAGTACCACATCCACCTCTGGAAACACCATATATTTT
cdr3_aa: CASTTSTSGNTIYF
clone_size: .
v_call: TRBV19
j_call: TRBJ1-3
d_call: .

cdr3_nt: TGTGCCAGCAGCCGGGTGAGGGGGCGGGAGACCCAGTACTTC
cdr3_aa: CASSRVRGRETQYF
clone_size: .
v_call: TRBV3-1/TRBV3-2
j_call: TRBJ2-5
d_call: TRBD1

cdr3_nt: TGTGCCAGCAGCCGGCTAGCGGGAGTTTTTGCGTACGAGCAGTACTTC
cdr3_aa: CASSRLAGVFAYEQYF
clone_size: .
v_call: TRBV7-6
j_call: TRBJ2-7
d_call: TRBD2

cdr3_nt: TGCGCCAGCAGCTTGGTCGCGGGCAAGACTGAAGCTTTCTTT
cdr3_aa: CASSLVAGKTEAFF
clone_size: .
v_call: TRBV5-1
j_call: TRBJ1-1
d_call: .

cdr3_nt: TGTGCCAGCAGCCCTCAATTATGGGGGGGCACCTACAATGAGCAGTTCTTC
cdr3_aa: CASSPQLWGGTYNEQFF
clone_size: once
v_call: TRBV9
j_call: TRBJ2-1
d_call: .

cdr3_nt: TGTGCCAGCAGCCCTAGAGTAGCGGGGGGGCCTTACGAGCAGTACTTC
cdr3_aa: CASSPRVAGGPYEQYF
clone_size: .
v_call: TRBV6-2/TRBV6-3
j_call: TRBJ2-7
d_call: TRBD2

cdr3_nt: TGTGCCAGCAGTTCATTTTCGGGTGCTGGAAACACCATATATTTT
cdr3_aa: CASSSFSGAGNTIYF
clone_size: .
v_call: TRBV6-5
j_call: TRBJ1-3
d_call: .

cdr3_nt: TGTGCCAGCAGTAGGAGGCTAGCGGGGGGCTATAACAATGAGCAGTTCTTC
cdr3_aa: CASSRRLAGGYNNEQFF
clone_size: .
v_call: TRBV28
j_call: TRBJ2-1
d_call: TRBD2

cdr3_nt: TGTGCCAGCTGTCAAATTGCAACTAATGAAAAACTGTTTTTT
cdr3_aa: CASCQIATNEKLFF
clone_size: .
v_call: TRBV6-5
j_call: TRBJ1-4
d_call: .

cdr3_nt: TGTGCCAGCTCTCGGACAGGGGGCAATGAGCAGTTCTTC
cdr3_aa: CASSRTGGNEQFF
clone_size: .
v_call: TRBV18
j_call: TRBJ2-1
d_call: TRBD1

cdr3_nt: TGTGCCAGCAGGAACGACAGGGTCGTCACTGAAGCTTTCTTT
cdr3_aa: CASRNDRVVTEAFF
clone_size: .
v_call: TRBV6-5
j_call: TRBJ1-1
d_call: TRBD1

cdr3_nt: TGTGCCAGCAGCGCCGCCGGGACAGGAAATTCACCCCTCCACTTT
cdr3_aa: CASSAAGTGNSPLHF
clone_size: .
v_call: TRBV7-6
j_call: TRBJ1-6
d_call: TRBD1

cdr3_nt: TGTGCCAGCAGCCAGCGGGATAGCACAGATACGCAGTATTTT
cdr3_aa: CASSQRDSTDTQYF
clone_size: .
v_call: TRBV3-1/TRBV3-2
j_call: TRBJ2-3
d_call: .

cdr3_nt: TGTGCCAGCAGTACGACAGATCTCTATGGCTACACCTTC
cdr3_aa: CASSTTDLYGYTF
clone_size: .
v_call: TRBV6-6
j_call: TRBJ1-2
d_call: .

cdr3_nt: TGTGCCAGCTCACCACCGTTAGGGGGCTTTTATGTCTTC
cdr3_aa: CASSPPLGGFYVF
clone_size: .
v_call: TRBV18
j_call: TRBJ2-1
d_call: TRBD1

cdr3_nt: TGTGCCAGCAGCGAGACAGGGGCGGATGAAAAACTGTTTTTT
cdr3_aa: CASSETGADEKLFF
clone_size: .
v_call: TRBV5-6
j_call: TRBJ1-4
d_call: TRBD1

cdr3_nt: TGCGCCAGCAGCTTGGTAACGGGGGAAGCTTTCTTT
cdr3_aa: CASSLVTGEAFF
clone_size: .
v_call: TRBV5-1
j_call: TRBJ1-1
d_call: .

cdr3_nt: TGTGCCAGCAGCGTGAGTACCTACGAGCAGTACTTC
cdr3_aa: CASSVSTYEQYF
clone_size: once
v_call: TRBV28
j_call: TRBJ2-7
d_call: .

cdr3_nt: TGTGCCAGCAGCTTGTATCAGGGTAACAATGAGCAGTTCTTC
cdr3_aa: CASSLYQGNNEQFF
clone_size: .
v_call: TRBV5-4
j_call: TRBJ2-1
d_call: .

cdr3_nt: TGTGCCAGCAGCTCGACTAGCGGGAGATCCCATGAGCAGTTCTTC
cdr3_aa: CASSSTSGRSHEQFF
clone_size: once
v_call: TRBV7-6
j_call: TRBJ2-1
d_call: TRBD2

cdr3_nt: TGTGCCAGCAGCTTAGGTCGTGGCTACACCTTC
cdr3_aa: CASSLGRGYTF
clone_size: .
v_call: TRBV7-9
j_call: TRBJ1-2
d_call: .

cdr3_nt: TGCGCCAGCAGCCAAGACCGGACGGGAACCTTCTATGGCTACACCTTC
cdr3_aa: CASSQDRTGTFYGYTF
clone_size: .
v_call: TRBV4-1
j_call: TRBJ1-2
d_call: .

cdr3_nt: TGTGCCAGCAGTTTAGCAGGTACCTACGAGCAGTACTTC
cdr3_aa: CASSLAGTYEQYF
clone_size: .
v_call: TRBV27
j_call: TRBJ2-7
d_call: .

cdr3_nt: TGTGCCTGGAACTGGGGGGAGACTTATGGCTACACCTTC
cdr3_aa: CAWNWGETYGYTF
clone_size: .
v_call: TRBV30
j_call: TRBJ1-2
d_call: .

cdr3_nt: TGCGCCAGCAGTCTCGGGCAGGGGGATGAAAAACTGTTTTTT
cdr3_aa: CASSLGQGDEKLFF
clone_size: .
v_call: TRBV10-1
j_call: TRBJ1-4
d_call: TRBD1

cdr3_nt: TGTGCCAGCAGCCAAAGGGTAGGGACAGGAGTCTATGGCTACACCTTC
cdr3_aa: CASSQRVGTGVYGYTF
clone_size: .
v_call: TRBV3-1/TRBV3-2
j_call: TRBJ1-2
d_call: TRBD1

cdr3_nt: TGTGCCAGCAGCTTAGGCTCTAGCGGGGGAGCTGAGCAGTTCTTC
cdr3_aa: CASSLGSSGGAEQFF
clone_size: .
v_call: TRBV11-3
j_call: TRBJ2-1
d_call: TRBD2

cdr3_nt: TGTGCCAGCAGGGAGGTTGGGAAGGGTCGGAACGAGCAGTACTTC
cdr3_aa: CASREVGKGRNEQYF
clone_size: .
v_call: TRBV2
j_call: TRBJ2-7
d_call: .

cdr3_nt: TGTGCCAGTAGCATGACAGTTACTAATGAAAAACTGTTTTTT
cdr3_aa: CASSMTVTNEKLFF
clone_size: .
v_call: TRBV19
j_call: TRBJ1-4
d_call: .